Included here is one T cell receptor (beta chain) sequence, with context. These data originate in a study of regulatory T cells in long-lasting Graves disease. Building the TCR beta libraries relied on iRepertoire HTBI primers, and CDR3 regions underwent Arm-PCR. TCRdb redid the calling of the multiplex PCR reads with MiXCR, one entry per CDR3 protein. Here the sample spans about half a million distinct CDR3 sequences, about 11% being singletons. Trimming cost V 6 bases and J 4 bases; bases outside gene matches: 11. Germline values: CDR1 SNHLY, CDR2 FYNNEI. The CDR3 totals 16 residues. The time point is: newly diagnosed GD, antithyroid drugs for less than 3 months. Isolated PBMC RNA provided the starting material for the TCR library. These data also featured in a second study, about T cells in Graves' hyperthyroidism and ophthalmopathy. That paper states: The study excluded patients with uncontrolled infection, other autoimmune disease, pregnancy or lactation.

Material: peripheral blood mononuclear cells (PBMCs), obtained at new diagnosis, from a patient treated with antithyroid drugs. The chain employs TRBV2 and TRBJ2-2; 7 positions agree with TRBD2. The source of this sequence is a woman aged 30 to 39 with Graves disease. CDR3 sequence reads: CASSPPTGGGTGELFF. Here the CDR3 DNA reads TGTGCCAGCAGCCCACCCACGGGAGGAGGCACCGGGGAGCTGTTTTTT.